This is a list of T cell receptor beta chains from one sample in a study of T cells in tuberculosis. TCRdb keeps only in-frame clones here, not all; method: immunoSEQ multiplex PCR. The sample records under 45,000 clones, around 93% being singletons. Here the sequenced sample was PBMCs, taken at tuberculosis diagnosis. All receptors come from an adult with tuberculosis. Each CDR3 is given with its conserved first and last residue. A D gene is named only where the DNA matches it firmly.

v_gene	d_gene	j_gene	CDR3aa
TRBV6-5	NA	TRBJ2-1	CASMTPPHEQFF
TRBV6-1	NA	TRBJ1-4	CASSELSRQATNEKLFF
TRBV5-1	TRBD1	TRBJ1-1	CASSGGQGGPEAFF
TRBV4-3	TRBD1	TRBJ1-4	CASSRDRNEKLFF
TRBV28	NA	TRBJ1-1	CASSLRQLRVNTEAFF
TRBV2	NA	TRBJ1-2	CASSEGRATGTNYGYTF
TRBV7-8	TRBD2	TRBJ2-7	CASSHVVASGSYEQYF
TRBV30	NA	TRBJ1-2	CAWGGYGYTF
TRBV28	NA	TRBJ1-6	CASRTTARNSPLHF
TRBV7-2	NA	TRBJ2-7	CASSSEQGYEQYF
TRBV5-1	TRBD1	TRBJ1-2	CASSSTDRLSGYTF
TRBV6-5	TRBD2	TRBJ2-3	CASSYGTSRADTQYF
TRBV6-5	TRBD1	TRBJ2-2	CASRRDRSNTGELFF
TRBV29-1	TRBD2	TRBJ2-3	CSARLAGAGDTQYF